What follows describes a single T cell receptor (beta chain). The source of the sample is a study of beta chain features in type 1 diabetes. V lost 3 bases and J 0 bases, leaving 11 bases between the germline ends. Germline V gene lookup returns CDR1 SGHTA and CDR2 FQGNSA. CDR3 size: 15 residues. Expressed TCRB transcripts were sequenced because the isolated RNA had all been reverse transcribed beforehand. TCRdb keeps only in-frame clones here, not all; method: immunoSEQ multiplex PCR. The data hold about 360,000 clones, with 10% to 15% observed a single time. This chain joins TRBV7-2 and TRBJ1-1; D is ambiguous. The sequencing input was naive CD4+ T cells from blood. This TCR derives from a young man in good health. The CDR3 loop is CASSLKALMNTEAFF. CDR3 coding DNA: TGTGCCAGCAGCTTGAAAGCTTTAATGAACACTGAAGCTTTCTTT.